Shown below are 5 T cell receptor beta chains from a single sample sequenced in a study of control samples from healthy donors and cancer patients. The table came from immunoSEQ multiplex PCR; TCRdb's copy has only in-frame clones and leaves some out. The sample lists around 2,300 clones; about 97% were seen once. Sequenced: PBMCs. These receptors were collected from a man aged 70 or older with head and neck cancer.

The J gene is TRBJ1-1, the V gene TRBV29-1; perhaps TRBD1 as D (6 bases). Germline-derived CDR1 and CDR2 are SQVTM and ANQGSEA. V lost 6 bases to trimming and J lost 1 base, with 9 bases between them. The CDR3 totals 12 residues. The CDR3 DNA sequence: TGCAGCGTCGTGGACAGGAACACTGAAGCTTTCTTT. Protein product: CSVVDRNTEAFF.

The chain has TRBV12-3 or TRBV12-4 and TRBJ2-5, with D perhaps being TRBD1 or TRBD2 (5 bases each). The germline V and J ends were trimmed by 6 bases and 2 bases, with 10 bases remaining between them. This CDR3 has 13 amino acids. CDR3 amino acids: CASSPGQQETQYF. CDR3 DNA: TGTGCCAGCAGCCCGGGGCAGCAAGAGACCCAGTACTTC.

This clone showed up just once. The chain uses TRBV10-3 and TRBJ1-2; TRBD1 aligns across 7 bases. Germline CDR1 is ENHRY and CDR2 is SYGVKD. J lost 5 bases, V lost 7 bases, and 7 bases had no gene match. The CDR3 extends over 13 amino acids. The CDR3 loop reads CAINEGTEYGYTF. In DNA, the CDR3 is TGTGCCATCAATGAAGGGACAGAGTATGGCTACACCTTC.

CDR3 bases: TGTGCCAGCAGTTTGGGACAGGATAATTCACCCCTCCACTTT. It is translated as CASSLGQDNSPLHF. J is TRBJ1-6 and V is TRBV28; 8 positions match TRBD1. The J segment lost 5 bases and the V segment lost 3 bases, leaving 0 bases of the junction unmatched. CDR1 MDHEN and CDR2 SYDVKM come from the germline V gene. The CDR3 has 14 residues.

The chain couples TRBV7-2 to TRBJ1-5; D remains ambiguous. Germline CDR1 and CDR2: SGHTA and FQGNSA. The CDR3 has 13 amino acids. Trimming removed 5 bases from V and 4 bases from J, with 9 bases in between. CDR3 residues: CASSPSVNQPQHF. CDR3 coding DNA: TGTGCCAGCAGCCCATCAGTAAATCAGCCCCAGCATTTT.